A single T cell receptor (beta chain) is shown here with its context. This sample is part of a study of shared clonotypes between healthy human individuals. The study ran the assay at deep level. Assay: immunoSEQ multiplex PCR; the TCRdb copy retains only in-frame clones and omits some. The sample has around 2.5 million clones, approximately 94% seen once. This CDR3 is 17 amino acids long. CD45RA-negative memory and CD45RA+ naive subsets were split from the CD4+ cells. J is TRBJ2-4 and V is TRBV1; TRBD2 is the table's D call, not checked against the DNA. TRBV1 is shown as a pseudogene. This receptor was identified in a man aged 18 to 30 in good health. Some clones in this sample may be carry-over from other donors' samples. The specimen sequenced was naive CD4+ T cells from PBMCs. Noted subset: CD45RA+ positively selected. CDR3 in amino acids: CTSSPGLAGGAQNIQYF. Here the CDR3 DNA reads TGCACCAGCAGCCCGGGACTAGCGGGAGGTGCACAAAACATTCAGTACTTC.